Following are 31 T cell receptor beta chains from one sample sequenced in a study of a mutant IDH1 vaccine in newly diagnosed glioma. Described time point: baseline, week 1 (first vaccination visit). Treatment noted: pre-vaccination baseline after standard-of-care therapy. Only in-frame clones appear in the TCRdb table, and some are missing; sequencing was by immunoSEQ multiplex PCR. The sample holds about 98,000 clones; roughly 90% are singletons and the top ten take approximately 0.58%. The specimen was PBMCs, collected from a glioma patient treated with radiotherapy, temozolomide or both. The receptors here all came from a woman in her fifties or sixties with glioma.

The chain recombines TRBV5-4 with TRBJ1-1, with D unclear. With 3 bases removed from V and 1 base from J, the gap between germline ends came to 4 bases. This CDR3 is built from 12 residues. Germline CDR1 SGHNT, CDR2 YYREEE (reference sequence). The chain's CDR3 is CASSWENTEAFF. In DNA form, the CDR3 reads TGTGCCAGCAGCTGGGAGAACACTGAAGCTTTCTTT.

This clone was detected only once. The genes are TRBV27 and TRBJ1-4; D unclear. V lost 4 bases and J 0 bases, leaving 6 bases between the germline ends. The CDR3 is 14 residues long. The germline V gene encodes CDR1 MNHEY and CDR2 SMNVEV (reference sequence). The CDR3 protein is CASSWEATNEKLFF. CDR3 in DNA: TGTGCCAGCAGTTGGGAGGCAACTAATGAAAAACTGTTTTTT. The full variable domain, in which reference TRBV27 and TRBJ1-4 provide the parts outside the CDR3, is EAQVTQNPRYLITVTGKKLTVTCSQNMNHEYMSWYRQDPGLGLRQIYYSMNVEVTDKGDVPEGYKVSRKEKRNFPLILESPSPNQTSLYFCASSWEATNEKLFFGSGTQLSVL.

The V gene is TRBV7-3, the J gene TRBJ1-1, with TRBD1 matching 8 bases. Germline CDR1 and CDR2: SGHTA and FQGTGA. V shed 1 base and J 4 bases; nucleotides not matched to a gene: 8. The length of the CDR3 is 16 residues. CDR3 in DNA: TGTGCCAGCAGCTTAATGGCAGGGGGCTTGGTCACTGAAGCTTTCTTT. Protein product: CASSLMAGGLVTEAFF.

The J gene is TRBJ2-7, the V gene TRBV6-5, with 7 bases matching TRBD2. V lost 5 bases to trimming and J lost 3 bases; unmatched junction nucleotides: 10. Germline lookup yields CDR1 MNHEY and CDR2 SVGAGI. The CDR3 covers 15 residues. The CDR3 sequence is CASSAKQGLGYEQYF. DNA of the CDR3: TGTGCCAGCAGTGCCAAGCAAGGACTAGGCTACGAGCAGTACTTC.

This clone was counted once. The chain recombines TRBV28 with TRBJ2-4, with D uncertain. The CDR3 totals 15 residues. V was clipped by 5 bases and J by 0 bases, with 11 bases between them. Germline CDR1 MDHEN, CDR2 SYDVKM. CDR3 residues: CASSTPTGAKNIQYF. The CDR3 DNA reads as TGTGCCAGCAGTACGCCGACCGGAGCCAAAAACATTCAGTACTTC.

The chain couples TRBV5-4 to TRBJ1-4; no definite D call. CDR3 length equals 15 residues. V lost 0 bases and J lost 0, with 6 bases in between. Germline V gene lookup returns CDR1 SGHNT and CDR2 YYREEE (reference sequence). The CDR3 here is CASSLGGATNEKLFF. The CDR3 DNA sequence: TGTGCCAGCAGCTTGGGTGGAGCAACTAATGAAAAACTGTTTTTT.

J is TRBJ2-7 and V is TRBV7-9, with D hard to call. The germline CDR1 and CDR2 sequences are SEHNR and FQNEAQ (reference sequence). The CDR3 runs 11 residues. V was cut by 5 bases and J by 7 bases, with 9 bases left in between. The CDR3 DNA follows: TGTGCCAGCAGCCCCCGCGAGGAGCAGTACTTC. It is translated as CASSPREEQYF.

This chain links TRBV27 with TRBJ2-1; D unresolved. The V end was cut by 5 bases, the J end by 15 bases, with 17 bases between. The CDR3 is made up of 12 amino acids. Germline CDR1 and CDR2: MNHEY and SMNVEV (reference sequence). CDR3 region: CASSLVGFTPFF. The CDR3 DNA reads TGTGCCAGCAGTCTAGTCGGCTTCACACCGTTCTTC.

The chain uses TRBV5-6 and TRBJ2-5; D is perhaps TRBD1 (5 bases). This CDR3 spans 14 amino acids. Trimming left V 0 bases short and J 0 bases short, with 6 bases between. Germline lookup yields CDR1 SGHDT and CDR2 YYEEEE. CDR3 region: CASSLGGNQETQYF. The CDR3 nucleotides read TGTGCCAGCAGCTTGGGGGGCAACCAAGAGACCCAGTACTTC.

This CDR3 reads CATSTPWEETQYF. CDR3 DNA sequence: TGTGCCACCAGCACACCGTGGGAAGAGACCCAGTACTTC. The chain carries TRBV15 and TRBJ2-5, with D unresolved. The V gene lost 4 bases and the J gene lost 3 bases, with 9 bases spanning the gap. Germline assignment: CDR1 LNHNV and CDR2 YYDKDF (reference sequence). The CDR3 runs 13 residues.

In nucleotides, the CDR3 is TGTGCCAGCAGCCAAGACCCCAGTGCCCCACAGTCATGGGAGACCCAGTACTTC. Translation gives CASSQDPSAPQSWETQYF. The chain recombines TRBV4-2 with TRBJ2-5, with D unclear. CDR1 and CDR2 from the germline V gene are LGHNA and YNFKEQ. The CDR3 totals 18 residues. V was pared by 0 bases and J by 5 bases, with 22 bases between.

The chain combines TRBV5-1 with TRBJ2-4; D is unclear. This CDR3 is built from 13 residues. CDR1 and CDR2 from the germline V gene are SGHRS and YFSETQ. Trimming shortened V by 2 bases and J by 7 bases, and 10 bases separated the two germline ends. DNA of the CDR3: TGCGCCAGCAGCTTCGAACAAGGGAACATTCAGTACTTC. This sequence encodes CASSFEQGNIQYF.

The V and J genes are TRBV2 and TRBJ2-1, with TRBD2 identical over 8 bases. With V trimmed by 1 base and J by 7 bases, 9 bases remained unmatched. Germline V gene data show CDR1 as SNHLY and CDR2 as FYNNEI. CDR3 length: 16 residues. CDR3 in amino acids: CASSEGTSFGVNEQFF. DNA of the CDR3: TGTGCCAGCAGTGAAGGGACTAGCTTCGGGGTGAATGAGCAGTTCTTC.

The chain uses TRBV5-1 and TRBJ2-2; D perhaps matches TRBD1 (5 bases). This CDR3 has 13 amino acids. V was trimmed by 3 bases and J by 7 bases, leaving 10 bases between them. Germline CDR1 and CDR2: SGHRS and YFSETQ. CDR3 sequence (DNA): TGCGCCAGCAGCTCTCAGGGAAACGGGGAGCTGTTTTTT. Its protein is CASSSQGNGELFF.

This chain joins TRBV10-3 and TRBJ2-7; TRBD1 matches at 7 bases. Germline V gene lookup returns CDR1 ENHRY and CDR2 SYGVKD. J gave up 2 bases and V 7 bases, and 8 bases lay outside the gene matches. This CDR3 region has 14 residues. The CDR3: CAIKTGTEAYEQYF. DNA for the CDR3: TGTGCCATCAAAACCGGGACAGAAGCCTACGAGCAGTACTTC.

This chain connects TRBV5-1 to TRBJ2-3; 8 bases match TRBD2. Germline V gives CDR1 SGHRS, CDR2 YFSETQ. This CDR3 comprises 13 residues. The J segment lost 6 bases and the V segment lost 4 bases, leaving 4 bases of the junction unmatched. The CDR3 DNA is TGCGCCAGCAGCCCGGGAGGGATGGATACGCAGTATTTT. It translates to CASSPGGMDTQYF.

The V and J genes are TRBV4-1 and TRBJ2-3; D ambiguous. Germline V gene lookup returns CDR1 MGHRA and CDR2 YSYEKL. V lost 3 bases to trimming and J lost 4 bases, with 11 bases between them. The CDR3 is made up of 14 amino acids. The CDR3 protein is CASSQNSFSDTQYF. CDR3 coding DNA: TGCGCCAGCAGCCAGAATTCGTTCTCAGATACGCAGTATTTT.

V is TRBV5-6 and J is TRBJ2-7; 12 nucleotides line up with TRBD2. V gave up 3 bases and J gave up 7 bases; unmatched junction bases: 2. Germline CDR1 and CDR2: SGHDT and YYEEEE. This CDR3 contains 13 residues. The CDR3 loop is CASSWGLAGEQYF. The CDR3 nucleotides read TGTGCCAGCAGCTGGGGACTAGCGGGTGAGCAGTACTTC.

The CDR3 nucleotides are TGTGCCAGCAGTTTAAGCGGGAGGACTTACAATGAGCAGTTCTTC. This sequence encodes CASSLSGRTYNEQFF. V and J are TRBV28 and TRBJ2-1; 9 bases agree with TRBD2. V shed 2 bases and J 4 bases; nucleotides not matched to a gene: 3. The CDR3 loop spans 15 amino acids. CDR1 and CDR2 from the germline V gene are MDHEN and SYDVKM.

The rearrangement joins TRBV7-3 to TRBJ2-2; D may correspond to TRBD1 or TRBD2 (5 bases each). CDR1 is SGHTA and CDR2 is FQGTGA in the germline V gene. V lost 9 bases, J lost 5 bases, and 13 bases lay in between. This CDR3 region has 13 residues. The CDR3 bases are TGTGCCAGTCGGACCTGGGGGACCGGGGAGCTGTTTTTT. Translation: CASRTWGTGELFF. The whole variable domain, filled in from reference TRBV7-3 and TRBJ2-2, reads GAGVSQTPSNKVTEKGKYVELRCDPISGHTALYWYRQSLGQGPEFLIYFQGTGAADDSGLPNDRFFAVRPEGSVSTLKIQRTERGDSAVYLCASRTWGTGELFFGEGSRLTVL.

The CDR3 DNA reads TGTGCCAGCAGAGGACAGGCCTACAATCAGCCCCAGCATTTT. Encoded protein: CASRGQAYNQPQHF. This chain connects TRBV2 to TRBJ1-5, with 7 bases identical to TRBD1. Unmatched junction bases numbered 5, after V lost 6 bases and J lost 3 bases. The germline CDR1 and CDR2 sequences are SNHLY and FYNNEI. The CDR3 spans 14 residues.

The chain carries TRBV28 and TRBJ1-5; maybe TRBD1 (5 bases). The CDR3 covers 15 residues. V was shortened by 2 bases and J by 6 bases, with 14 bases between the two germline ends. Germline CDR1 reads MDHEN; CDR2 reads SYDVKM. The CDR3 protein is CASSLGTRLGQPQHF. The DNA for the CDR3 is TGTGCCAGCAGTTTAGGGACCCGGCTCGGTCAGCCCCAGCATTTT. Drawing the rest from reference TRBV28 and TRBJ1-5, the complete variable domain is DVKVTQSSRYLVKRTGEKVFLECVQDMDHENMFWYRQDPGLGLRLIYFSYDVKMKEKGDIPEGYSVSREKKERFSLILESASTNQTSMYLCASSLGTRLGQPQHFGDGTRLSIL.

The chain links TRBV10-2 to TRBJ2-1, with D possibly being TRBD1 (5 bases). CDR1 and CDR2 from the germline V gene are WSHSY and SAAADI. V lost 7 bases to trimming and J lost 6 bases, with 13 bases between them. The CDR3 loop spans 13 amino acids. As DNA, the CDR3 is TGCGCCAGCAAGAGCAGCCAGGGCAATGAGCAGTTCTTC. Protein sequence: CASKSSQGNEQFF.

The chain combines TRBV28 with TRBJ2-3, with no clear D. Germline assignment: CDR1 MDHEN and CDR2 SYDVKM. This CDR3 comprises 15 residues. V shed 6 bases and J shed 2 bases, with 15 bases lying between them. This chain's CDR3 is CASRTAMGSTDTQYF. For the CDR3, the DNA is TGTGCCAGCAGAACCGCAATGGGCTCCACAGATACGCAGTATTTT.

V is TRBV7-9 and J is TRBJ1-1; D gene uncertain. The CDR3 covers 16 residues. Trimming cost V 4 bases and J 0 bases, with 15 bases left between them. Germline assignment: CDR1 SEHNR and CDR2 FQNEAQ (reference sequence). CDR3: CASSSHEAGLNTEAFF. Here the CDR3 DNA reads TGTGCCAGCAGCTCCCATGAGGCAGGCTTGAACACTGAAGCTTTCTTT.

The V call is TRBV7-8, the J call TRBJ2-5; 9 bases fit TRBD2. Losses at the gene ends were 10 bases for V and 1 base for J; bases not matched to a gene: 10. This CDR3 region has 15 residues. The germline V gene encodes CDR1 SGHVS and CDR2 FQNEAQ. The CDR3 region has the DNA TGTGCCATTAGGTGGCGGGAGGGGTTCCAAGAGACCCAGTACTTC. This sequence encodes CAIRWREGFQETQYF.

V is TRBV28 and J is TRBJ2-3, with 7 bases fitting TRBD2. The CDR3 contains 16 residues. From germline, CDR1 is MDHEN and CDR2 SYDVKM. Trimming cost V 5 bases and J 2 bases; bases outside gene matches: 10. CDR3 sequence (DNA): TGTGCCAGCAGTACCCCCCGGGGGGATTTCACAGATACGCAGTATTTT. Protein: CASSTPRGDFTDTQYF.

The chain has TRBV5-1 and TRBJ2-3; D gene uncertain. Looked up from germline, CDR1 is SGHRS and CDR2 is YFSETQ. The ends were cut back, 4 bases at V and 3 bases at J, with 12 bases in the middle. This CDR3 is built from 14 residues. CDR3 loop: CASSRSGGTDTQYF. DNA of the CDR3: TGCGCCAGCAGCCGCAGTGGCGGAACAGATACGCAGTATTTT.

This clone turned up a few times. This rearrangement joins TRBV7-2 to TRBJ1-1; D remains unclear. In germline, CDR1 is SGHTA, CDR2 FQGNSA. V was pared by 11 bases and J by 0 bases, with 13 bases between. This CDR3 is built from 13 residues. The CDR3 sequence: CAHSAGMNTEAFF. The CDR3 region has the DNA TGTGCCCACTCAGCGGGGATGAACACTGAAGCTTTCTTT. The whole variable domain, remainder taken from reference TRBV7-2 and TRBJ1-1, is GAGVSQSPSNKVTEKGKDVELRCDPISGHTALYWYRQSLGQGLEFLIYFQGNSAPDKSGLPSDRFSAERTGGSVSTLTIQRTQQEDSAVYLCAHSAGMNTEAFFGQGTRLTVV.

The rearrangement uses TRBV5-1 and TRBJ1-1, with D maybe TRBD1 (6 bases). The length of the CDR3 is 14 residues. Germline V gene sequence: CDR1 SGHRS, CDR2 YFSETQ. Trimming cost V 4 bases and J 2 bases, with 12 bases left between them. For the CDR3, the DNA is TGCGCCAGCAGCCCACAGGGCGCCAACACTGAAGCTTTCTTT. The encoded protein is CASSPQGANTEAFF.

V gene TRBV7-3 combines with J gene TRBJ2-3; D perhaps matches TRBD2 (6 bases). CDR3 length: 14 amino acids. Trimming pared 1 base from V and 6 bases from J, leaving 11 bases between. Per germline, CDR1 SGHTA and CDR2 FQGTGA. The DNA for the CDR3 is TGTGCCAGCAGCTTAAGGGACTTCGGCGATACGCAGTATTTT. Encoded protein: CASSLRDFGDTQYF.